Below, 30 T cell receptor beta chains from the same sample are listed, as sequenced in a study of blood T cell repertoires in COVID-19. Here immunoSEQ multiplex PCR was the method, and the copy in TCRdb shows in-frame clones only, minus some. The table lists roughly 100,000 clones, approximately 82% of them singletons. Sequences were obtained from peripheral blood. The source is a man aged 55 to 69 with active or convalescent COVID-19.

The chain is built from TRBV2 and TRBJ2-3; a possible D gene is TRBD1 (5 bases). From germline, CDR1 is SNHLY and CDR2 FYNNEI. Trimming stripped 6 bases from V and 2 bases from J, with 9 bases between. The length of the CDR3 is 13 residues. The CDR3 loop is CASSPGNTDTQYF. In DNA, the CDR3 is TGTGCCAGCAGCCCAGGGAACACAGATACGCAGTATTTT.

V usage is TRBV29-1 and J usage is TRBJ2-3; 11 bases align to TRBD1. V shed 6 bases, J shed 0 bases, and the junction held 5 bases outside the gene matches. The CDR3 loop spans 15 amino acids. Germline CDR1 is SQVTM and CDR2 is ANQGSEA. The CDR3 coding sequence is TGCAGCGTCGAGGGACAGGGGGAAAGCACAGATACGCAGTATTTT. Protein product: CSVEGQGESTDTQYF.

This rearrangement joins TRBV11-2 to TRBJ2-5, with TRBD2 matching 7 bases. Germline-derived CDR1 and CDR2 are SGHAT and FQNNGV. The CDR3 contains 15 residues. V dropped 6 bases and J dropped 4; count of bases not matched to a gene: 11. The CDR3 spells CASRHLWRERETQYF. In DNA, the CDR3 is TGTGCCAGCAGACACCTCTGGCGGGAGAGAGAGACCCAGTACTTC.

CDR3 sequence reads: CAWSVLGHTTGELFF. For the CDR3, the DNA is TGTGCCTGGAGTGTCCTGGGACATACCACCGGGGAGCTGTTTTTT. The chain has TRBV30 and TRBJ2-2; a possible D gene is TRBD1 (6 bases). Deletions cut 0 bases from V and 4 bases from J, with 12 bases between. This CDR3 has 15 residues. Germline V CDR1 and CDR2: GTSNPN, SVGIG (reference sequence).

This clone has a handful of counts. This chain uses TRBV6-1 with TRBJ1-1, with 8 bases identical to TRBD1. Trimming removed 2 bases from V and 10 bases from J; junction bases left unmatched: 9. This CDR3 has 14 amino acids. The germline V gene encodes CDR1 MNHNS and CDR2 SASEGT. The CDR3 is CASSERQGHFGAFF. CDR3 bases: TGTGCCAGCAGTGAACGACAGGGGCACTTCGGAGCTTTCTTT.

The chain uses TRBV3-1 (or the pseudogene TRBV3-2) and TRBJ2-1; 7 bases line up with TRBD2. Losses at the gene ends were 0 bases for V and 1 base for J; bases not matched to a gene: 6. Germline V gene data show CDR1 as LGHDT and CDR2 as YNNKEL (reference sequence). This CDR3 has 17 amino acids. CDR3: CASSQEIAGLSYNEQFF. Here the CDR3 DNA reads TGTGCCAGCAGCCAAGAGATAGCGGGTCTTTCCTACAATGAGCAGTTCTTC.

This chain connects TRBV7-2 to TRBJ1-2; no clear D gene. V dropped 5 bases and J dropped 5 bases, with 15 bases sitting between them. This CDR3 contains 14 residues. Germline V gene lookup returns CDR1 SGHTA and CDR2 FQGNSA. CDR3 DNA: TGTGCCAGCAGCCCAGACAAAATCCTTTATGGCTACACCTTC. It codes for CASSPDKILYGYTF.

The genes are TRBV13 and TRBJ2-3, with TRBD1 identical over 10 bases. Germline values: CDR1 PRHDT, CDR2 FYEKMQ (reference sequence). V gave up 5 bases and J gave up 1 base; unmatched junction bases: 3. The CDR3 sequence is 15 residues long. CDR3 nucleotide sequence: TGTGCCAGCAGCCTGGGACAGGGGCGCACAGATACGCAGTATTTT. It translates to CASSLGQGRTDTQYF.

This chain links TRBV10-2 with TRBJ1-6; 7 nucleotides line up with TRBD1. CDR1 and CDR2 (germline): WSHSY, SAAADI. Losses at the gene ends were 5 bases for V and 6 bases for J; bases not matched to a gene: 10. There are 16 residues in the CDR3. The CDR3 nucleotides read TGCGCCAGCAGTCTAGGGGGCAGGTTTACTAATTCACCCCTCCACTTT. As protein: CASSLGGRFTNSPLHF.

This clone was observed a few times. The chain carries TRBV11-2 and TRBJ2-1; TRBD1 agrees at 7 bases. V lost 3 bases and J lost 6; bases outside the gene matches: 8. This CDR3 contains 15 residues. Germline V gene data show CDR1 as SGHAT and CDR2 as FQNNGV. CDR3 sequence (DNA): TGTGCCAGCAGCTTCCAGGGGGAGTATTCCAATGAGCAGTTCTTC. This encodes CASSFQGEYSNEQFF.

V and J are TRBV4-1 and TRBJ1-1; D ambiguous. CDR3 length equals 14 residues. CDR1 is MGHRA, CDR2 YSYEKL, per germline. V lost 4 bases, J lost 4 bases, and 13 bases lay in between. The CDR3 loop reads CASSLLTVVTEAFF. The CDR3 DNA reads TGCGCCAGCAGCCTTCTAACGGTCGTCACTGAAGCTTTCTTT.

The sample holds one count of this clone. V is TRBV11-3 and J is TRBJ1-5; D gene uncertain. Per germline, CDR1 SGHNT and CDR2 YENEEA. The V end lost 0 bases, the J end lost 3 bases, and 6 bases lay between the germline ends. The length of the CDR3 is 14 residues. CDR3 amino acids: CASSLDGINQPQHF. The CDR3 bases are TGTGCCAGCAGCTTAGACGGTATCAATCAGCCCCAGCATTTT. Together with reference TRBV11-3 and TRBJ1-5, the CDR3 gives the full variable domain: EAGVVQSPRYKIIEKKQPVAFWCNPISGHNTLYWYLQNLGQGPELLIRYENEEAVDDSQLPKDRFSAERLKGVDSTLKIQPAELGDSAVYLCASSLDGINQPQHFGDGTRLSIL.

The count of this clone is one. This chain connects TRBV28 to TRBJ2-1; tentatively, D is TRBD2 (5 bases). The CDR3 has 17 residues. CDR1 is MDHEN and CDR2 is SYDVKM in the germline V gene. Trimming left V 2 bases short and J 2 bases short, with 16 bases between. The CDR3 here is CASSLPTGFGAYNEQFF. CDR3 in DNA: TGTGCCAGCAGTTTACCAACCGGGTTCGGGGCCTACAATGAGCAGTTCTTC. The variable domain in full, completed from reference TRBV28 and TRBJ2-1, reads DVKVTQSSRYLVKRTGEKVFLECVQDMDHENMFWYRQDPGLGLRLIYFSYDVKMKEKGDIPEGYSVSREKKERFSLILESASTNQTSMYLCASSLPTGFGAYNEQFFGPGTRLTVL.

This sequence joins TRBV19 and TRBJ1-1, with 8 bases matching TRBD1. The CDR3 is 14 amino acids. V lost 3 bases, J lost 0 bases, and 0 bases stayed unmatched. Germline values: CDR1 LNHDA, CDR2 SQIVND (reference sequence). The CDR3 is CASSMDRVNTEAFF. The CDR3, as DNA: TGTGCCAGTAGTATGGACAGGGTGAACACTGAAGCTTTCTTT.

The rearrangement uses TRBV2 and TRBJ2-3; TRBD2 matches 7 bases. The CDR3 runs to 12 residues. CDR1 is SNHLY, CDR2 FYNNEI, per germline. V trimming: 9 bases; J trimming: 6 bases; junction bases outside the gene matches: 6. CDR3 in amino acids: CASSGGFDTQYF. The DNA for the CDR3 is TGTGCCAGTTCCGGGGGGTTCGATACGCAGTATTTT.

The rearrangement joins TRBV3-1 (or the pseudogene TRBV3-2) to TRBJ2-5, with 11 positions matching TRBD2. There are 16 residues in the CDR3. The V gene's germline CDR1 is LGHDT and CDR2 YNNKEL (reference sequence). V dropped 5 bases and J dropped 4; count of bases not matched to a gene: 9. CDR3: CASSRLSGGGLETQYF. Written as DNA, the CDR3 is TGTGCCAGCAGCAGACTTAGCGGGGGGGGTTTAGAGACCCAGTACTTC.

This clone has a single count. The chain is built from TRBV9 and TRBJ1-4; unclear D gene. The CDR3 runs 12 residues. V was pared by 6 bases and J by 5 bases, with 8 bases between. Germline loops: CDR1 SGDLS, CDR2 YYNGEE. CDR3 coding DNA: TGTGCCAGCACCGACACCAATGAAAAACTGTTTTTT. It encodes CASTDTNEKLFF.

This clone was picked up one time. The V gene is TRBV3-1 (or the pseudogene TRBV3-2), the J gene TRBJ1-4, with 9 positions matching TRBD1. Germline CDR1 reads LGHDT; CDR2 reads YNNKEL (reference sequence). This CDR3 is 16 amino acids long. The V gene end was trimmed by 3 bases and the J gene end by 8 bases; junction bases not matched to a gene: 10. The CDR3 region is CASSHLWGQGGEKLFF. DNA for the CDR3: TGTGCCAGCAGCCACCTCTGGGGACAGGGAGGCGAAAAACTGTTTTTT.

The chain uses TRBV7-3 and TRBJ2-1; 14 nucleotides agree with TRBD2. V dropped 3 bases and J dropped 8; count of bases not matched to a gene: 6. The CDR3 is made up of 16 amino acids. Germline V gene lookup returns CDR1 SGHTA and CDR2 FQGTGA. The CDR3 sequence: CASSFRGTSGSDEQFF. DNA of the CDR3: TGTGCCAGCAGCTTCCGGGGGACTAGCGGGAGCGATGAGCAGTTCTTC. Full variable domain (remainder filled in from reference TRBV7-3 and TRBJ2-1): GAGVSQTPSNKVTEKGKYVELRCDPISGHTALYWYRQSLGQGPEFLIYFQGTGAADDSGLPNDRFFAVRPEGSVSTLKIQRTERGDSAVYLCASSFRGTSGSDEQFFGPGTRLTVL.

This clone occurred once. The chain carries TRBV27 and TRBJ2-7; 7 bases fit TRBD2. J gave up 2 bases and V 3 bases, and 1 base lay outside the gene matches. This CDR3 has 13 amino acids. Germline lookup yields CDR1 MNHEY and CDR2 SMNVEV (reference sequence). CDR3 coding DNA: TGTGCCAGCAGTTTTAGCGGGCCCTACGAGCAGTACTTC. Translation: CASSFSGPYEQYF.

As regards this clone: A read error may account for a junction end that differs from germline. This sequence joins TRBV20-1 and TRBJ1-6; 8 bases are shared with TRBD1. Germline CDR1 DFQATT, CDR2 SNEGSKA (reference sequence). The CDR3 sequence is 11 residues long. DNA for the CDR3: TGCAGTGCTTCGATACAGGGGGACGCTAACTTT. Translation: CSASIQGDANF.

The chain has TRBV28 and TRBJ1-4; TRBD1 aligns across 10 bases. The ends lost 11 bases at V and 8 bases at J; junction bases unmatched: 5. This CDR3 has 12 residues. The germline V gene has CDR1 MDHEN and CDR2 SYDVKM. The CDR3 protein is CAGQGGGEKLFF. In nucleotides, the CDR3 is TGTGCCGGACAGGGGGGTGGAGAAAAACTGTTTTTT.

The chain links TRBV24-1 to TRBJ1-2, with 8 bases identical to TRBD1. Germline V gene data show CDR1 as KGHDR and CDR2 as SFDVKD. Trimming at V came to 4 bases and at J to 4 bases, leaving 10 bases not matched to a gene. The CDR3 loop spans 16 amino acids. CDR3 coding DNA: TGTGCCACCAGTGAGAGAGACGGGACAGGCGTCTATGGCTACACCTTC. Protein product: CATSERDGTGVYGYTF.

This rearrangement joins TRBV27 to TRBJ1-2; 7 nucleotides line up with TRBD1. The length of the CDR3 is 15 residues. Per the germline V gene, CDR1 is MNHEY and CDR2 is SMNVEV (reference sequence). V shed 5 bases, J shed 3 bases, and the junction held 9 bases outside the gene matches. The CDR3 DNA reads as TGTGCCAGCAGTCCCCAAGGACAGGAATACTATGGCTACACCTTC. It codes for CASSPQGQEYYGYTF.

The chain combines TRBV2 with TRBJ2-5; tentatively, D is TRBD1 (6 bases). Germline V gene data show CDR1 as SNHLY and CDR2 as FYNNEI. CDR3 length: 15 amino acids. Trimming removed 2 bases at V and 5 bases at J, with 15 bases between. The CDR3 DNA sequence: TGTGCCAGCAGTGAAAGAAGGGGGTCGGGGGAGACCCAGTACTTC. Translation: CASSERRGSGETQYF.

This sequence joins TRBV29-1 and TRBJ1-1; 8 bases align to TRBD1. CDR1 and CDR2 (germline): SQVTM, ANQGSEA. The junction had 8 bases not matched to a gene; V was cut back by 4 bases and J by 4 bases. The CDR3 is 14 amino acids. CDR3 region: CSVGLQGAFTEAFF. DNA for the CDR3: TGCAGCGTTGGCCTTCAGGGGGCCTTCACTGAAGCTTTCTTT.

The V call is TRBV28, the J call TRBJ2-7, with TRBD2 matching 10 bases. V lost 2 bases and J lost 2; bases outside the gene matches: 0. Germline CDR1 MDHEN, CDR2 SYDVKM. The CDR3 loop spans 14 amino acids. The CDR3 spells CASSLLAGAYEQYF. In DNA form, the CDR3 reads TGTGCCAGCAGTTTACTAGCGGGGGCCTACGAGCAGTACTTC.

The CDR3: CASSQGQGHTSGNTIYF. CDR3 DNA sequence: TGCGCCAGCAGCCAAGGTCAGGGACATACCTCTGGAAACACCATATATTTT. The rearrangement joins TRBV4-3 to TRBJ1-3; TRBD1 is a possible D gene (6 bases). Germline lookup yields CDR1 LGHNA and CDR2 YSLEER. This CDR3 contains 17 residues. V dropped 1 base and J dropped 0 bases, with 13 bases sitting between them.

J is TRBJ2-6 and V is TRBV25-1; D ambiguous. Germline CDR1 is MGHDK and CDR2 is SYGVNS. The CDR3 covers 14 residues. Trimming shortened V by 3 bases and J by 1 base, and 4 bases separated the two germline ends. The CDR3 coding sequence is TGTGCCAGCAGTGATATTTCTGGGGCCAACGTCCTGACTTTC. Translated, it gives CASSDISGANVLTF.

This chain joins TRBV18 and TRBJ2-5, with D hard to call. This CDR3 comprises 13 residues. The germline gives CDR1 KGHSH, CDR2 LQKENI. The V gene lost 2 bases and the J gene lost 1 base, with 5 bases spanning the gap. The CDR3 bases are TGTGCCAGCTCACCAGGCACCCAAGAGACCCAGTACTTC. Translated, it gives CASSPGTQETQYF.